Listed below are T cell receptor beta chains from one sample, sequenced in a study of T-cell memory formation after mild COVID-19. MiXCR, run by TCRdb on the 5' RACE reads, gives a single entry per CDR3 protein. The sample has some 320,000 distinct CDR3 sequences, approximately 15% seen once. Sequenced sample: PBMCs or a T cell subset sorted from them (not recorded which). All receptors come from a man in his late teens or twenties who had mild COVID-19 (a few samples of this study predate the infection). Cell type and time point are not known. The CDR3 runs from the conserved cysteine through the conserved F or W. A D gene is named only where the DNA matches it firmly. For some rows the clone size is stated as once, few or many, or as a class when expanded; others skip it.

>18|-|TRBV4-2|TRBD1|TRBJ1-1
TGTGCCAGCAGCCAAGATCCGGACAGGGGGAGGGGGAACACTGAAGCTTTCTTT
CASSQDPDRGRGNTEAFF
>14|-|TRBV5-1|TRBD2|TRBJ2-1
TGCGCCAGCAGTTTAGGTACTAGCGGGAATGAGCAGTTCTTC
CASSLGTSGNEQFF
>14|many|TRBV20-1|-|TRBJ2-4
TGCAGTGCTAGGCAGGGGTTAGGCAAAAACATTCAGTACTTC
CSARQGLGKNIQYF
>16|-|TRBV25-1|TRBD1|TRBJ2-5
TGTGCCAGCAGTGGCCGGACGACAGGGCTAGGAGAGACCCAGTACTTC
CASSGRTTGLGETQYF
>12|few|TRBV6-1|-|TRBJ1-1
TGTGCCAGCAGTGCCGAAGAGCCTGAAGCTTTCTTT
CASSAEEPEAFF
>15|-|TRBV5-1|-|TRBJ2-5
TGCGCCAGCAGCTGGGATGAGGACAGAAGGGAGACCCAGTACTTC
CASSWDEDRRETQYF
>16|-|TRBV28|TRBD2|TRBJ2-3
TGTGCCAGCAGTACCCATGCGGGGGGAACCACAGATACGCAGTATTTT
CASSTHAGGTTDTQYF
>13|-|TRBV6-5|-|TRBJ1-5
TGTGCCAGCAGTCCAGGAACTAATCAGCCCCAGCATTTT
CASSPGTNQPQHF
>15|-|TRBV10-3|TRBD1|TRBJ2-3
TGTGCCATCAGTGAGACAGGGGACAGCACAGATACGCAGTATTTT
CAISETGDSTDTQYF
>15|many|TRBV6-2/TRBV6-3|-|TRBJ2-5
TGTGCCAGCAGTGACCTCAGACAGATGCAAGAGACCCAGTACTTC
CASSDLRQMQETQYF
>14|few|TRBV5-6|-|TRBJ1-5
TGTGCCAGCAGCACCTGGGCAGGGGATGAGCCCCAGCATTTT
CASSTWAGDEPQHF
>14|-|TRBV6-5|-|TRBJ1-1
TGTGCCAGCAGTTACCCAGGCATGAACACTGAAGCTTTCTTT
CASSYPGMNTEAFF
>15|-|TRBV5-4|TRBD2|TRBJ2-7
TGTGCCAGCAGCTACGCTAGCGGGGGGGCCAACGAGCAGTACTTC
CASSYASGGANEQYF
>16|-|TRBV4-2|-|TRBJ2-5
TGTGCCAGCAGCCACCTAGGGACTGGATTCCAAGAGACCCAGTACTTC
CASSHLGTGFQETQYF
>13|-|TRBV11-2|-|TRBJ2-1
TGTGCCAGCAGCTTGAAGATATACAATGAGCAGTTCTTC
CASSLKIYNEQFF
>15|-|TRBV7-9|TRBD1|TRBJ1-6
TGTGCCAGCAGCCGACAGGGTTTGTATAATTCACCCCTCCACTTT
CASSRQGLYNSPLHF
>14|many|TRBV5-1|TRBD1|TRBJ2-3
TGCGCCAGCAGCCCCGGACAGGACACAGATACGCAGTATTTT
CASSPGQDTDTQYF
>15|few|TRBV9|-|TRBJ2-5
TGTGCCAGCAGCGTAGCGGAGGGGGTCTGGGAGACCCAGTACTTC
CASSVAEGVWETQYF
>17|many|TRBV4-3|TRBD1|TRBJ2-3
TGCGCCAGCAGCCAAGTAGGACAGGGGGTTTTCGCAGATACGCAGTATTTT
CASSQVGQGVFADTQYF
>12|-|TRBV7-9|-|TRBJ1-1
TGTGCCAGCAGGCAAGTGTCGGGTGAAGCTTTCTTT
CASRQVSGEAFF